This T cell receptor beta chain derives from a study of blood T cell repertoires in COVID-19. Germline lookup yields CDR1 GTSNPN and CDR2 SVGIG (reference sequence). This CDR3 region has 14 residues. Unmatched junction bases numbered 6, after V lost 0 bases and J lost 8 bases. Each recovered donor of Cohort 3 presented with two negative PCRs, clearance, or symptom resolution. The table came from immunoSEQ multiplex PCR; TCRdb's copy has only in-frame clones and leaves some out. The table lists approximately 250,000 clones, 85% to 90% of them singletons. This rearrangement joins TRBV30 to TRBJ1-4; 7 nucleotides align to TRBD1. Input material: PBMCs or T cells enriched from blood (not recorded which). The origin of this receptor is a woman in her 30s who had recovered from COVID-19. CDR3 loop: CAWSVLTGNEKLFF. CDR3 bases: TGTGCCTGGAGTGTCCTGACAGGGAACGAAAAACTGTTTTTT. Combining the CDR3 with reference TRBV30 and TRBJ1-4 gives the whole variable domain SQTIHQWPATLVQPVGSPLSLECTVEGTSNPNLYWYRQAAGRGLQLLFYSVGIGQISSEVPQNLSASRPQDRQFILSSKKLLLSDSGFYLCAWSVLTGNEKLFFGSGTQLSVL.